A selection of T cell receptor beta chains follows, all from one sample in a study of PD-L1 blockade in urothelial cancer. Using immunoSEQ multiplex PCR, the repertoire was profiled, and TCRdb retains in-frame clones only, with some absent. The data contain about 110,000 clones, roughly 88% of them singletons. The material sequenced was PBMCs, taken around atezolizumab (anti-PD-L1) treatment. The source of these receptors is a man aged 45-60 years with urothelial cancer. Each CDR3 is given with its conserved first and last residue. The order of the fields is J gene, clone size, D gene, V gene, CDR3 DNA, CDR3 protein. The D gene is left open where the match is weak. Size tells how often a clone was seen (once, few, many) or the class of an expanded clone, and some rows leave it out.

j_gene: TRBJ2-7
abundance: once
d_gene: TRBD1
v_gene: TRBV27
CDR3nt: TGTGCCAGCAGTTCCACAGGGGGCACTCGGTTCTACGAGCAGTACTTC
CDR3aa: CASSSTGGTRFYEQYF

j_gene: TRBJ2-7
abundance: .
d_gene: TRBD2
v_gene: TRBV7-2
CDR3nt: TGTGCCAGCAGCTTAGCGGTGACTAGCGCCTCCTACGAGCAGTACTTC
CDR3aa: CASSLAVTSASYEQYF

j_gene: TRBJ1-1
abundance: .
d_gene: .
v_gene: TRBV6-1
CDR3nt: TGTGCCAGCAGTGAAGCGAAATACATGAACACTGAAGCTTTCTTT
CDR3aa: CASSEAKYMNTEAFF

j_gene: TRBJ2-1
abundance: .
d_gene: TRBD2
v_gene: TRBV2
CDR3nt: TGTGCCAGCAGTGACGGTAGCGGGAGATACAATGAGCAGTTCTTC
CDR3aa: CASSDGSGRYNEQFF

j_gene: TRBJ2-7
abundance: .
d_gene: TRBD1
v_gene: TRBV28
CDR3nt: TGTGCCAGCAGTTTTCGGACAGGCTACGAGCAGTACTTC
CDR3aa: CASSFRTGYEQYF

j_gene: TRBJ1-2
abundance: .
d_gene: .
v_gene: TRBV19
CDR3nt: TGTGCCAGTAGTATAGGTATGGGAACAGGCTACTATGGCTACACCTTC
CDR3aa: CASSIGMGTGYYGYTF

j_gene: TRBJ2-1
abundance: .
d_gene: TRBD1
v_gene: TRBV27
CDR3nt: TGTGCCAGCAGTATACTAGGGACAGGGCGAGACAATGAGCAGTTCTTC
CDR3aa: CASSILGTGRDNEQFF

j_gene: TRBJ1-5
abundance: .
d_gene: TRBD1
v_gene: TRBV7-8
CDR3nt: TGTGCCAGCAGCTGGGACAGGGGAGAACAGCCCCAGCATTTT
CDR3aa: CASSWDRGEQPQHF

j_gene: TRBJ2-3
abundance: .
d_gene: TRBD2
v_gene: TRBV27
CDR3nt: TGTGCCAGCAGTCAATATAGCGGGAGTAGCACAGATACGCAGTATTTT
CDR3aa: CASSQYSGSSTDTQYF

j_gene: TRBJ1-4
abundance: .
d_gene: .
v_gene: TRBV18
CDR3nt: TGTGCCAGCTCACCAGTACAGTCTCATGAAAAACTGTTTTTT
CDR3aa: CASSPVQSHEKLFF

j_gene: TRBJ1-4
abundance: .
d_gene: .
v_gene: TRBV6-1
CDR3nt: TGTGCCGGGGCGGGCGGAGGGAACGATGAAAAACTGTTTTTT
CDR3aa: CAGAGGGNDEKLFF

j_gene: TRBJ2-2
abundance: .
d_gene: .
v_gene: TRBV9
CDR3nt: TGTGCCAGCAGCCCCCGCGGGCCGGGGAACACCGGGGAGCTGTTTTTT
CDR3aa: CASSPRGPGNTGELFF

j_gene: TRBJ2-3
abundance: .
d_gene: TRBD2
v_gene: TRBV9
CDR3nt: TGTGCCAGCAGCGCGGCTAGCGGGAGTGATACGCAGTATTTT
CDR3aa: CASSAASGSDTQYF

j_gene: TRBJ2-1
abundance: .
d_gene: TRBD2
v_gene: TRBV27
CDR3nt: TGTGCCAGCAGCGTTTATAGCGGGGAGGGCAGGGACAATGAGCAGTTCTTC
CDR3aa: CASSVYSGEGRDNEQFF

j_gene: TRBJ2-3
abundance: .
d_gene: TRBD2
v_gene: TRBV28
CDR3nt: TGTGCCAGCGGGACTAGCGGTATCCCCACAGATACGCAGTATTTT
CDR3aa: CASGTSGIPTDTQYF

j_gene: TRBJ2-7
abundance: .
d_gene: TRBD2
v_gene: TRBV18
CDR3nt: TGTGCCAGCTCACCAGCTAGCGGGAGGGCGCCCTTGTACGAGCAGTACTTC
CDR3aa: CASSPASGRAPLYEQYF

j_gene: TRBJ2-2
abundance: .
d_gene: .
v_gene: TRBV5-1
CDR3nt: TGCGCCAGCAGCTTGGACAGGGCGCACACCGGGGAGCTGTTTTTT
CDR3aa: CASSLDRAHTGELFF

j_gene: TRBJ1-1
abundance: .
d_gene: .
v_gene: TRBV7-9
CDR3nt: TGTGCCAGCAGCCAGTGGCGGGCCCACGCGCCTTACACTGAAGCTTTCTTT
CDR3aa: CASSQWRAHAPYTEAFF

j_gene: TRBJ2-1
abundance: .
d_gene: TRBD2
v_gene: TRBV6-5
CDR3nt: TGTGCCAGCAGTCAAAGGACTAGCGGGAGGGGTGAGCAGTTCTTC
CDR3aa: CASSQRTSGRGEQFF

j_gene: TRBJ2-1
abundance: once
d_gene: TRBD2
v_gene: TRBV28
CDR3nt: TGTGCCAGCAGGGGACTAGCGGGAGGGCCTAGCTACAATGAGCAGTTCTTC
CDR3aa: CASRGLAGGPSYNEQFF

j_gene: TRBJ1-5
abundance: .
d_gene: .
v_gene: TRBV6-5
CDR3nt: TGTGCCAGCAGTCGAGATTATAGCAATCAGCCCCAGCATTTT
CDR3aa: CASSRDYSNQPQHF

j_gene: TRBJ2-3
abundance: .
d_gene: .
v_gene: TRBV7-6
CDR3nt: TGTGCCAGCAGCTCGGGGTTCCAGGGGATAAGCACAGATACGCAGTATTTT
CDR3aa: CASSSGFQGISTDTQYF

j_gene: TRBJ2-5
abundance: .
d_gene: .
v_gene: TRBV5-6
CDR3nt: TGTGCCAGCAGCCTGACTACCGGGACACCGAGGACCCAGTACTTC
CDR3aa: CASSLTTGTPRTQYF

j_gene: TRBJ1-4
abundance: .
d_gene: TRBD1
v_gene: TRBV18
CDR3nt: TGTGCCAGCTCACCAAGACAGGGGGATGAAAAACTGTTTTTT
CDR3aa: CASSPRQGDEKLFF

j_gene: TRBJ1-1
abundance: once
d_gene: TRBD1
v_gene: TRBV28
CDR3nt: TGTGCCAGCATCAGACAGGGAAATGAAGCTTTCTTT
CDR3aa: CASIRQGNEAFF

j_gene: TRBJ2-1
abundance: .
d_gene: TRBD2
v_gene: TRBV30
CDR3nt: TGTGCCTGGAGTGTGCGGATAGCGGGGAACAATGAGCAGTTCTTC
CDR3aa: CAWSVRIAGNNEQFF

j_gene: TRBJ1-2
abundance: .
d_gene: .
v_gene: TRBV10-3
CDR3nt: TGTGCCATCAGTGAGCTCGGCTACACCTTC
CDR3aa: CAISELGYTF

j_gene: TRBJ2-4
abundance: .
d_gene: .
v_gene: TRBV7-2
CDR3nt: TGTGCCAGCAGCCTCTTGGGTTTTCAAGGGGGTGACAAAAACATTCAGTACTTC
CDR3aa: CASSLLGFQGGDKNIQYF

j_gene: TRBJ2-5
abundance: .
d_gene: .
v_gene: TRBV9
CDR3nt: TGTGCCAGCAGTTTAGACGGGAGCCTTCCAGGCGAGACCCAGTACTTC
CDR3aa: CASSLDGSLPGETQYF

j_gene: TRBJ2-6
abundance: few
d_gene: .
v_gene: TRBV19
CDR3nt: TGTGCCAGTAGTATTGGGGCAGGGATGAGCTCTGGGGCCAACGTCCTGACTTTC
CDR3aa: CASSIGAGMSSGANVLTF

j_gene: TRBJ2-7
abundance: .
d_gene: .
v_gene: TRBV6-5
CDR3nt: TGTGCCAGCAGTCCGGACAGTTCAGCCTACGAGCAGTACTTC
CDR3aa: CASSPDSSAYEQYF

j_gene: TRBJ2-2
abundance: .
d_gene: .
v_gene: TRBV5-1
CDR3nt: TGCGCCAGCAGCTTGGCCACAGGCGCGAACACCGGGGAGCTGTTTTTT
CDR3aa: CASSLATGANTGELFF

j_gene: TRBJ2-1
abundance: .
d_gene: TRBD2
v_gene: TRBV5-6
CDR3nt: TGTGCCAGCAGCGCGACTAGCGGCCCCTACAATGAGCAGTTCTTC
CDR3aa: CASSATSGPYNEQFF

j_gene: TRBJ1-1
abundance: few
d_gene: .
v_gene: TRBV5-4
CDR3nt: TGTGCCAGCAGCTCCCATACAGCTGAAGCTTTCTTT
CDR3aa: CASSSHTAEAFF

j_gene: TRBJ1-5
abundance: once
d_gene: .
v_gene: TRBV28
CDR3nt: TGTGCCAGCAGAGAACATTCAGGGACTCTCAATCAGCCCCAGCATTTT
CDR3aa: CASREHSGTLNQPQHF

j_gene: TRBJ2-5
abundance: .
d_gene: .
v_gene: TRBV28
CDR3nt: TGTGCCAGCAGTTGGCTGGAAGAGACCCAGTACTTC
CDR3aa: CASSWLEETQYF

j_gene: TRBJ2-7
abundance: once
d_gene: TRBD2
v_gene: TRBV30
CDR3nt: TGTGCCTGGGAGCCCGGGACTAGCGGGAGGGTCTACGAGCAGTACTTC
CDR3aa: CAWEPGTSGRVYEQYF

j_gene: TRBJ2-3
abundance: .
d_gene: .
v_gene: TRBV20-1
CDR3nt: TGCAGTGCCCCCCAGGATACGCAGTATTTT
CDR3aa: CSAPQDTQYF

j_gene: TRBJ2-7
abundance: .
d_gene: TRBD2
v_gene: TRBV28
CDR3nt: TGTGCCAGCAGTCCCGGGACTAGCGGAATCCTCGAGCAGTACTTC
CDR3aa: CASSPGTSGILEQYF

j_gene: TRBJ1-2
abundance: .
d_gene: .
v_gene: TRBV25-1
CDR3nt: TGTGCCAGCAGTGATGGAAACAGATATGGCTACACCTTC
CDR3aa: CASSDGNRYGYTF

j_gene: TRBJ2-5
abundance: .
d_gene: .
v_gene: TRBV5-1
CDR3nt: TGCGCCAGCAAACCCCTGACCGGAGGACGGGAGACCCAGTACTTC
CDR3aa: CASKPLTGGRETQYF

j_gene: TRBJ2-7
abundance: .
d_gene: .
v_gene: TRBV7-9
CDR3nt: TGTGCCAGCAGGGGATCAGAGGGAGCGGAGATATCCTACGAGCAGTACTTC
CDR3aa: CASRGSEGAEISYEQYF

j_gene: TRBJ2-7
abundance: .
d_gene: TRBD1
v_gene: TRBV28
CDR3nt: TGTGCCAGCAGTTGGACAGGGTTCGAGCAGTACTTC
CDR3aa: CASSWTGFEQYF

j_gene: TRBJ2-3
abundance: few
d_gene: TRBD1
v_gene: TRBV6-5
CDR3nt: TGTGCCAGCAGTTACTGGACAGGACCCACAGATACGCAGTATTTT
CDR3aa: CASSYWTGPTDTQYF

j_gene: TRBJ2-1
abundance: .
d_gene: .
v_gene: TRBV18
CDR3nt: TGTGCCAGCTCACCAATAGCGACCTCCTACAATGAGCAGTTCTTC
CDR3aa: CASSPIATSYNEQFF

j_gene: TRBJ2-7
abundance: .
d_gene: TRBD1
v_gene: TRBV28
CDR3nt: TGTGCCAGCAGTTTGAGCGACAGGGAAACCTACGAGCAGTACTTC
CDR3aa: CASSLSDRETYEQYF

j_gene: TRBJ1-2
abundance: .
d_gene: TRBD1
v_gene: TRBV27
CDR3nt: TGTGCCAGCAGTTTATTTGGGACAGGAGCTAACTATGGCTACACCTTC
CDR3aa: CASSLFGTGANYGYTF

j_gene: TRBJ1-4
abundance: .
d_gene: .
v_gene: TRBV5-4
CDR3nt: TGTGCCAGCAGCCTAAATAATGAAAAACTGTTTTTT
CDR3aa: CASSLNNEKLFF

j_gene: TRBJ1-4
abundance: .
d_gene: .
v_gene: TRBV19
CDR3nt: TGTGCCAGTAGCGGACACCTCGTTGCAACTAATGAAAAACTGTTTTTT
CDR3aa: CASSGHLVATNEKLFF

j_gene: TRBJ2-5
abundance: .
d_gene: .
v_gene: TRBV6-1
CDR3nt: TGTGCCAGCATGCAGTACCAAGAGACCCAGTACTTC
CDR3aa: CASMQYQETQYF

j_gene: TRBJ1-1
abundance: .
d_gene: .
v_gene: TRBV28
CDR3nt: TGTGCCAGCAGTTTGGGAGGGGGTGAAGCTTTCTTT
CDR3aa: CASSLGGGEAFF

j_gene: TRBJ2-1
abundance: .
d_gene: TRBD1
v_gene: TRBV6-1
CDR3nt: TGTGCCAGCAGTGACCGGGACAGGGGTCATGAGCAGTTCTTC
CDR3aa: CASSDRDRGHEQFF

j_gene: TRBJ1-3
abundance: .
d_gene: .
v_gene: TRBV28
CDR3nt: TGTGCCACCCGGAGCTCTGGAAACACCATATATTTT
CDR3aa: CATRSSGNTIYF

j_gene: TRBJ2-7
abundance: .
d_gene: .
v_gene: TRBV6-4
CDR3nt: TGTGCCAGCAGTGGGGGCAGGGGTGACTACGAGCAGTACTTC
CDR3aa: CASSGGRGDYEQYF

j_gene: TRBJ1-5
abundance: .
d_gene: TRBD1
v_gene: TRBV25-1
CDR3nt: TGTGCCAGCAGTGAATTGGGGACAGGGTGGAATCAGCCCCAGCATTTT
CDR3aa: CASSELGTGWNQPQHF

j_gene: TRBJ2-7
abundance: .
d_gene: TRBD2
v_gene: TRBV5-1
CDR3nt: TGCGCCAGCAGCTTGGGTGGGGGGGTCTACGAGCAGTACTTC
CDR3aa: CASSLGGGVYEQYF